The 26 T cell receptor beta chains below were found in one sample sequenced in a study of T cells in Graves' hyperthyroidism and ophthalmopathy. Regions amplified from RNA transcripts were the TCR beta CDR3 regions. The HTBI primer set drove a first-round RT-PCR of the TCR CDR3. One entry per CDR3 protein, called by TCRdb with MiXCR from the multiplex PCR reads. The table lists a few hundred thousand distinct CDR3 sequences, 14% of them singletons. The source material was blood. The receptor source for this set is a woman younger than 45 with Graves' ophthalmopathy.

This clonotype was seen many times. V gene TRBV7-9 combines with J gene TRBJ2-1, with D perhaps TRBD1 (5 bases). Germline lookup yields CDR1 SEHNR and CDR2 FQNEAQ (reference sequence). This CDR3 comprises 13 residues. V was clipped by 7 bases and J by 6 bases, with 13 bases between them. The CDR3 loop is CASKFLGRNEQFF. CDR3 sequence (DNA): TGTGCCAGCAAATTTCTGGGGCGCAATGAGCAGTTCTTC.

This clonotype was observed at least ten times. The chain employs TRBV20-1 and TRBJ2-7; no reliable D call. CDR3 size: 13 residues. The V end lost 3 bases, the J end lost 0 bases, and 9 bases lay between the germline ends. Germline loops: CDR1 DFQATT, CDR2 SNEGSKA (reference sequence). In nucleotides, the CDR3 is TGCAGTGCTAGGTACCACCGCTCCTACGAGCAGTACTTC. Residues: CSARYHRSYEQYF.

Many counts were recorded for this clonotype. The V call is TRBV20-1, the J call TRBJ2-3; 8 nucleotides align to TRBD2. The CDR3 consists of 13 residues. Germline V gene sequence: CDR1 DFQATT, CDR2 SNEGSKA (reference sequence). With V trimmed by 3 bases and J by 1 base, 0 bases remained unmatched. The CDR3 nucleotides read TGCAGTGCTAGGACTAGCGGCACAGATACGCAGTATTTT. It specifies CSARTSGTDTQYF.

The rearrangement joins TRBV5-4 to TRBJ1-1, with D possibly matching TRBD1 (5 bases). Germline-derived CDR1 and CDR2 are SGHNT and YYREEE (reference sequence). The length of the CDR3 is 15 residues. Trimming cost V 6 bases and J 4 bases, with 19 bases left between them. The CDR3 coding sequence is TGTGCCAGCACCCAAGCTCCGGGGACGGCCACTGAAGCTTTCTTT. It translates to CASTQAPGTATEAFF.

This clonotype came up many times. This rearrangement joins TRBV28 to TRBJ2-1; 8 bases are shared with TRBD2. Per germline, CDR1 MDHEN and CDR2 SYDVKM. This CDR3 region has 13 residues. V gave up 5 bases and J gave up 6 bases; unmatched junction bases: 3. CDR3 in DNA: TGTGCCAGCAGTATGGCGGGGGGCAATGAGCAGTTCTTC. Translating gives CASSMAGGNEQFF.

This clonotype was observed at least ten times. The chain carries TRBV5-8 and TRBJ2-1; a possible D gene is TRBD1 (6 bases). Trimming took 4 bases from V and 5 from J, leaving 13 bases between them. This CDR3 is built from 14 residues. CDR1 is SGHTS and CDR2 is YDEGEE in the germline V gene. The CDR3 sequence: CASSPRDTHNEQFF. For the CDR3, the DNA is TGTGCCAGCAGCCCCCGGGACACTCACAATGAGCAGTTCTTC.

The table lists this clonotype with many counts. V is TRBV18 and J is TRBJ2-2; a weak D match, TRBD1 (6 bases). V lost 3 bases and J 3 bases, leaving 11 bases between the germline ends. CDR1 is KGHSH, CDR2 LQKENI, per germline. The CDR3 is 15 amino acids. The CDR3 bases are TGTGCCAGCTCACCCACAGGGATTGACACCGGGGAGCTGTTTTTT. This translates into CASSPTGIDTGELFF. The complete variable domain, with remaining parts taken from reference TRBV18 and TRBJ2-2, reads NAGVMQNPRHLVRRRGQEARLRCSPMKGHSHVYWYRQLPEEGLKFMVYLQKENIIDESGMPKERFSAEFPKEGPSILRIQQVVRGDSAAYFCASSPTGIDTGELFFGEGSRLTVL.

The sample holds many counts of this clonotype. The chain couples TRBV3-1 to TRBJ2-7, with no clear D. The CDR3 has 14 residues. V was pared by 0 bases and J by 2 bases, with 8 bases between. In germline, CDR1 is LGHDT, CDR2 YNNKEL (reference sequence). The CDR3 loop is CASSQDDWTYEQYF. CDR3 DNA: TGTGCCAGCAGCCAAGATGACTGGACCTACGAGCAGTACTTC.

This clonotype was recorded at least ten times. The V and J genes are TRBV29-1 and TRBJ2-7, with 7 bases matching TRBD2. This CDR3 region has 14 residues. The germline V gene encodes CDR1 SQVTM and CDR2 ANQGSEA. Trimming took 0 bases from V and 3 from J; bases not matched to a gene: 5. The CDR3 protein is CSVEEGGGNYEQYF. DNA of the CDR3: TGCAGCGTTGAAGAGGGCGGGGGTAACTACGAGCAGTACTTC.

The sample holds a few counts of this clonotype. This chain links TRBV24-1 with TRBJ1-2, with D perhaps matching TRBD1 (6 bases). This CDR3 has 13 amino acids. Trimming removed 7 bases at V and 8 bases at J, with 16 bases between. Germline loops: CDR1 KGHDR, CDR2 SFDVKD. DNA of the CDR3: TGTGCCACCAGGGGCTGGGGGCCCGAGGGCTACACCTTC. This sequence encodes CATRGWGPEGYTF.

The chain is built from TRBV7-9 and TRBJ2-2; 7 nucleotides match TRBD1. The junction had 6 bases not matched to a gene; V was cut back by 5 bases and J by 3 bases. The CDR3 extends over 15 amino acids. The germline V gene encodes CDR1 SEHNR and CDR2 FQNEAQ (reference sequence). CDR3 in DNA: TGTGCCAGCAGCCCGGACAGGTCGGACACCGGGGAGCTGTTTTTT. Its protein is CASSPDRSDTGELFF. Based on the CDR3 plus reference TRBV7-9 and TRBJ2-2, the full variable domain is DTGVSQNPRHKITKRGQNVTFRCDPISEHNRLYWYRQTLGQGPEFLTYFQNEAQLEKSRLLSDRFSAERPKGSFSTLEIQRTEQGDSAMYLCASSPDRSDTGELFFGEGSRLTVL.

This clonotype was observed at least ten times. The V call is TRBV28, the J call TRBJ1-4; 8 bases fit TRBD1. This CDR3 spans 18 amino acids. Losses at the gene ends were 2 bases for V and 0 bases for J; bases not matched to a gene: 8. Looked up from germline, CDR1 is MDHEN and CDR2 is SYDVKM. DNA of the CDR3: TGTGCCAGCAGTTTAGCCAGGGGGCGAAGTCCAACTAATGAAAAACTGTTTTTT. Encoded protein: CASSLARGRSPTNEKLFF. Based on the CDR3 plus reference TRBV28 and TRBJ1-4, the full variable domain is DVKVTQSSRYLVKRTGEKVFLECVQDMDHENMFWYRQDPGLGLRLIYFSYDVKMKEKGDIPEGYSVSREKKERFSLILESASTNQTSMYLCASSLARGRSPTNEKLFFGSGTQLSVL.

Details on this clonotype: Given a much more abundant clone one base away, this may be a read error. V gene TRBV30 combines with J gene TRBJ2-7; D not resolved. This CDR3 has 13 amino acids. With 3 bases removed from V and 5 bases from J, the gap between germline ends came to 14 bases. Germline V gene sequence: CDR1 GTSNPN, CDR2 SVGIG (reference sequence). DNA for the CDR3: TGTGCCTGGAGCACCAGCTCAATCGACGAGCAGTACTTC. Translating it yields CAWSTSSIDEQYF.

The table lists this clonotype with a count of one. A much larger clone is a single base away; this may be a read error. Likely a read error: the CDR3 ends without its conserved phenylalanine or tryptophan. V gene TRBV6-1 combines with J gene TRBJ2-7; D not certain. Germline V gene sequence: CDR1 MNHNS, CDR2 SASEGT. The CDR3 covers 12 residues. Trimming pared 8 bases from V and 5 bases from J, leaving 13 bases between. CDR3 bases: TGTGCCAGCTGCCCCCTGGGGAACGAGCAGTACCTC. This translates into CASCPLGNEQYL.

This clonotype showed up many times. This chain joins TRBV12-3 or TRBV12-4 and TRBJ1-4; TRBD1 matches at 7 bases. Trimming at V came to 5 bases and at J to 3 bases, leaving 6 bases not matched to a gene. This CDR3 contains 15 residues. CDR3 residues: CASSEQGPANEKLFF. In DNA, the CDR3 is TGTGCCAGCAGTGAACAGGGGCCAGCTAATGAAAAACTGTTTTTT.

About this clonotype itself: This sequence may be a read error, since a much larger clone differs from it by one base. Written as DNA, the CDR3 is TGCGCCAGCAGCCAAGGGGGACAGGGGGTTTTTGCTGGAAGCACCATATATTTT. It is translated as CASSQGGQGVFAGSTIYF. The chain carries TRBV4-1 and TRBJ1-3; 11 bases line up with TRBD1. Looked up from germline, CDR1 is MGHRA and CDR2 is YSYEKL. This CDR3 is built from 18 residues.

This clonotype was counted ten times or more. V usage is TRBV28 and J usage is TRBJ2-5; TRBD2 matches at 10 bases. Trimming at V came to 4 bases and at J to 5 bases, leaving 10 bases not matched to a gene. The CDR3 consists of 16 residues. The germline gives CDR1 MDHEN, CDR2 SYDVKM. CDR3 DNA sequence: TGTGCCAGCAGTTCCCCCGCCACTAGCGGGGACGAGACCCAGTACTTC. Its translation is CASSSPATSGDETQYF.

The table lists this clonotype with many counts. The CDR3 DNA reads as TGTGCCACCAGTGATTTGCTCCTTGATCAGCCCCAGCATTTT. It codes for CATSDLLLDQPQHF. The rearrangement uses TRBV24-1 and TRBJ1-5; no reliable D call. V was pared by 0 bases and J by 5 bases, with 7 bases between. The CDR3 covers 14 residues. Germline CDR1 KGHDR, CDR2 SFDVKD.

The CDR3 DNA follows: TGTGCCAGCAGCTACCGACAGAGCCGAGATCAGCCCCAGCATTTT. Its protein product is CASSYRQSRDQPQHF. The gene calls are TRBV7-8 and TRBJ1-5; tentatively, D is TRBD1 (5 bases). From germline, CDR1 is SGHVS and CDR2 FQNEAQ. This CDR3 contains 15 residues. V lost 4 bases and J 5 bases, leaving 15 bases between the germline ends.

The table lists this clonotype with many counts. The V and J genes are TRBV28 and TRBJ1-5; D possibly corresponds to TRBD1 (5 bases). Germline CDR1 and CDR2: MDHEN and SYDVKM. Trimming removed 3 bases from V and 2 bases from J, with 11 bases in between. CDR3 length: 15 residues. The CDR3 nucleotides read TGTGCCAGCAGTTTCGTCCAGGGCGGCAATCAGCCCCAGCATTTT. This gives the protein CASSFVQGGNQPQHF.

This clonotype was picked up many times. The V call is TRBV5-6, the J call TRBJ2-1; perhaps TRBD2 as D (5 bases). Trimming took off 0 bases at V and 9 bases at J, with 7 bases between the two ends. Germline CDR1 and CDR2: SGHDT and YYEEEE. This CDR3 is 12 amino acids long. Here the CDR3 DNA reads TGTGCCAGCAGCTTGGCTGGGAGTGAGCAGTTCTTC. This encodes CASSLAGSEQFF.

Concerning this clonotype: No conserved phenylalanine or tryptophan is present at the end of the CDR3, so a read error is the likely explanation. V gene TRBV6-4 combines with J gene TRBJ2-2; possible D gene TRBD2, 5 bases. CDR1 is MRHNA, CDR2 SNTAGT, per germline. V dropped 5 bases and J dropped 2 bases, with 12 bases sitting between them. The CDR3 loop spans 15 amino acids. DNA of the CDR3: TGTGCCAGCAGTTTGGCCCGACTAAACACCGGGGAGCTGTTTTCT. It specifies CASSLARLNTGELFS.

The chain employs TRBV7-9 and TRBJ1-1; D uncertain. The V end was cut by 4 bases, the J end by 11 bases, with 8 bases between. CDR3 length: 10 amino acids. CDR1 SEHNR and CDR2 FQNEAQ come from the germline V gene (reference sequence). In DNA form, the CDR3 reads TGTGCCAGCAGCTCCATAGGGGCTTTCTTT. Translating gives CASSSIGAFF.

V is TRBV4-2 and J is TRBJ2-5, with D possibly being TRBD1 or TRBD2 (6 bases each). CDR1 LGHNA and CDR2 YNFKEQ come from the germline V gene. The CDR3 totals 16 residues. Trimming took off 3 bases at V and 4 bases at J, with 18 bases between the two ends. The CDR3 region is CASSHIWGAGGETQYF. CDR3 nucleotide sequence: TGTGCCAGCAGCCATATCTGGGGGGCTGGTGGAGAGACCCAGTACTTC.

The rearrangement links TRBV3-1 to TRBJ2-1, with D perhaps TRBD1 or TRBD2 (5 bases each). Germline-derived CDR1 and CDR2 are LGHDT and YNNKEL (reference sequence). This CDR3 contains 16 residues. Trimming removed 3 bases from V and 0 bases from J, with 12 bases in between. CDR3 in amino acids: CASSQARGSSYNEQFF. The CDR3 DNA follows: TGTGCCAGCAGCCAGGCGAGGGGCAGCTCCTACAATGAGCAGTTCTTC.

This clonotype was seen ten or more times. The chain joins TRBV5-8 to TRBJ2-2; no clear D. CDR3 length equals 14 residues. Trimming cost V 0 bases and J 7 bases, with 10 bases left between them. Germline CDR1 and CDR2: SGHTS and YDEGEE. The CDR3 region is CASSLVPKNGELFF. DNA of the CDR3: TGTGCCAGCAGCTTGGTCCCCAAAAACGGGGAGCTGTTTTTT. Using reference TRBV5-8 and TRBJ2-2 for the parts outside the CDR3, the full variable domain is EAGVTQSPTHLIKTRGQQATLRCSPISGHTSVYWYQQALGLGLQFLLWYDEGEERNRGNFPPRFSGRQFPNYSSELNVNALELEDSALYLCASSLVPKNGELFFGEGSRLTVL.